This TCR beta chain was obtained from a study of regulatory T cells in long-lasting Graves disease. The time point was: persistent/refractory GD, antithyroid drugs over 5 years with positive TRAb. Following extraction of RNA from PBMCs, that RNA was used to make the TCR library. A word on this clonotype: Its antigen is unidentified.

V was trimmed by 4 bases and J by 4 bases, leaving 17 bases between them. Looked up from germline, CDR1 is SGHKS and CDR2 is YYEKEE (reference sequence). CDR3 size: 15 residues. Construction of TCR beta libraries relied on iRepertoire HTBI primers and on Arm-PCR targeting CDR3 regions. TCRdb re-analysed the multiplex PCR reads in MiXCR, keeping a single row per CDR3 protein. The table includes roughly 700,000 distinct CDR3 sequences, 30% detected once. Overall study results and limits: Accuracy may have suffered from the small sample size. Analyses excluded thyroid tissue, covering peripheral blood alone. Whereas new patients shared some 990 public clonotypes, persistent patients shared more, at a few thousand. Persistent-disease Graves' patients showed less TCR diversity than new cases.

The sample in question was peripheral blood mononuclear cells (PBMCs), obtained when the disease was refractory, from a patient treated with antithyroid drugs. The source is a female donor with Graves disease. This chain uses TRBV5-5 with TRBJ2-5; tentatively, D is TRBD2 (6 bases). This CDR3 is CASSLLGGKGETQYF. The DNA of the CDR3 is TGTGCCAGCAGCCTTCTGGGCGGGAAGGGAGAGACCCAGTACTTC.